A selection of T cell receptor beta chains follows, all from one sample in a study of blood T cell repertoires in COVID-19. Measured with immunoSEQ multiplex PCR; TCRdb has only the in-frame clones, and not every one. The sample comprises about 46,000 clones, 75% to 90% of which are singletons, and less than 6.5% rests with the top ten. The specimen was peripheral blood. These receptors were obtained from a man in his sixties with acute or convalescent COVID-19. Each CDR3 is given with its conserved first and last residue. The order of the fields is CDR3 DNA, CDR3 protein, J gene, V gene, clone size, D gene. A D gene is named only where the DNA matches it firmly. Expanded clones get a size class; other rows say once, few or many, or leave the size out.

CDR3 DNA: TGTGCCAGCAGTTTCGAGCGGGCATACAATGAGCAGTTCTTC
CDR3 protein: CASSFERAYNEQFF
J gene: TRBJ2-1
V gene: TRBV27
clone size: .
D gene: .

CDR3 DNA: TGCAGCGTTGGACAGGGCGGCAATCAGCCCCAGCATTTT
CDR3 protein: CSVGQGGNQPQHF
J gene: TRBJ1-5
V gene: TRBV29-1
clone size: .
D gene: TRBD1

CDR3 DNA: TGTGCCAGCAGTGGCGGACAGGGAAACTACGAGCAGTACTTC
CDR3 protein: CASSGGQGNYEQYF
J gene: TRBJ2-7
V gene: TRBV6-2/TRBV6-3
clone size: .
D gene: TRBD1

CDR3 DNA: TGCAGTGCTCCCCGGGTCACTGAAGCTTTCTTT
CDR3 protein: CSAPRVTEAFF
J gene: TRBJ1-1
V gene: TRBV20-1
clone size: .
D gene: .

CDR3 DNA: TGTGCCAGCAGCGCTGGACAGGGGGCCAACTATGGCTACACCTTC
CDR3 protein: CASSAGQGANYGYTF
J gene: TRBJ1-2
V gene: TRBV9
clone size: .
D gene: TRBD1

CDR3 DNA: TGTGCCAGCAGCTCTGGACAGGGGGCGGTCCATGGCTACACCTTC
CDR3 protein: CASSSGQGAVHGYTF
J gene: TRBJ1-2
V gene: TRBV7-8
clone size: .
D gene: TRBD1

CDR3 DNA: TGTGCCAGCAGTTTCATTCGACAGGGCCGGGGTGGCTACACCTTC
CDR3 protein: CASSFIRQGRGGYTF
J gene: TRBJ1-2
V gene: TRBV28
clone size: .
D gene: TRBD1

CDR3 DNA: TGTGCCAGAGTAAAGAGGGAGGGCTACACCTTC
CDR3 protein: CARVKREGYTF
J gene: TRBJ1-2
V gene: TRBV7-3
clone size: .
D gene: .

CDR3 DNA: TGCGCCAGCAGCTTGAAACTAGACACTGAAGCTTTCTTT
CDR3 protein: CASSLKLDTEAFF
J gene: TRBJ1-1
V gene: TRBV5-1
clone size: few
D gene: .

CDR3 DNA: TGTGCCAGCAGGACAGACAGGGGGCCAAGCGGCTACACCTTC
CDR3 protein: CASRTDRGPSGYTF
J gene: TRBJ1-2
V gene: TRBV6-5
clone size: .
D gene: TRBD1

CDR3 DNA: TGTGCCACCGAGGGGGTCTATGGCTACACCTTC
CDR3 protein: CATEGVYGYTF
J gene: TRBJ1-2
V gene: TRBV10-3
clone size: .
D gene: .

CDR3 DNA: TGCGCCAGCAGCCTCCAGGGGGATAATTCACCCCTCCACTTT
CDR3 protein: CASSLQGDNSPLHF
J gene: TRBJ1-6
V gene: TRBV5-1
clone size: .
D gene: TRBD1

CDR3 DNA: TGTGCCAGTAGTAGGGGACAGGGGCAGGCCGATACGCAGTATTTT
CDR3 protein: CASSRGQGQADTQYF
J gene: TRBJ2-3
V gene: TRBV19
clone size: .
D gene: TRBD1

CDR3 DNA: TGCGCCAGCAGCGTCCAGGGACTAGCGGACACCGGGGAGCTGTTTTTT
CDR3 protein: CASSVQGLADTGELFF
J gene: TRBJ2-2
V gene: TRBV5-1
clone size: .
D gene: TRBD2

CDR3 DNA: TGTGCCAGCAGTCGGGGGAACTATGGCTACACCTTC
CDR3 protein: CASSRGNYGYTF
J gene: TRBJ1-2
V gene: TRBV28
clone size: .
D gene: .

CDR3 DNA: TGTGCCAGCAGCCAATTAGGGACAGTCTCCTACGAGCAGTACTTC
CDR3 protein: CASSQLGTVSYEQYF
J gene: TRBJ2-7
V gene: TRBV14
clone size: .
D gene: TRBD1

CDR3 DNA: TGCGCCAGCAGTGGTCAGGGCCTCGAGCAGTACTTC
CDR3 protein: CASSGQGLEQYF
J gene: TRBJ2-7
V gene: TRBV10-2
clone size: .
D gene: .

CDR3 DNA: TGTGCCAGCAGTTACTCGGACAGGGCGTCCGAGCAGTACTTC
CDR3 protein: CASSYSDRASEQYF
J gene: TRBJ2-7
V gene: TRBV6-5
clone size: few
D gene: TRBD1

CDR3 DNA: TGTGCCCCGGGGCGGGACAGGGGTGGAACCGAGAGCCCGCACCGGGTGATTGGAAAAGATACGCAGTATTTT
CDR3 protein: CAPGRDRGGTESPHRVIGKDTQYF
J gene: TRBJ2-3
V gene: TRBV21-1
clone size: .
D gene: .

CDR3 DNA: TGTGCCAGCAGCGTGGGGGCAATGGCTTTATACAATGAGCAGTTCTTC
CDR3 protein: CASSVGAMALYNEQFF
J gene: TRBJ2-1
V gene: TRBV9
clone size: .
D gene: .

CDR3 DNA: TGTGCCAGTAGTACTCGGCAGGGCCTTTACAATCAGCCCCAGCATTTT
CDR3 protein: CASSTRQGLYNQPQHF
J gene: TRBJ1-5
V gene: TRBV19
clone size: .
D gene: .

CDR3 DNA: TGTGCCTGGAGTTCTCATCGACTAGTACGGGACTACGAGCAGTACTTC
CDR3 protein: CAWSSHRLVRDYEQYF
J gene: TRBJ2-7
V gene: TRBV30
clone size: few
D gene: .

CDR3 DNA: TGTGCCAGCAGTGACAGGGTTGGTCAGCCCCAGCATTTT
CDR3 protein: CASSDRVGQPQHF
J gene: TRBJ1-5
V gene: TRBV28
clone size: .
D gene: TRBD1

CDR3 DNA: TGTGCCAGCAGCTCACGGAACAGGGGGCCCTACGAGCAGTACTTC
CDR3 protein: CASSSRNRGPYEQYF
J gene: TRBJ2-7
V gene: TRBV7-8
clone size: .
D gene: TRBD1

CDR3 DNA: TGTGCCAGCACGACGGGAGGTCGCGAGCAGTACTTC
CDR3 protein: CASTTGGREQYF
J gene: TRBJ2-7
V gene: TRBV28
clone size: .
D gene: TRBD2

CDR3 DNA: TGTGCCAGCACCCTCCTTGCCTCAGGACCCCGGGGCAATGAGCAGTTCTTC
CDR3 protein: CASTLLASGPRGNEQFF
J gene: TRBJ2-1
V gene: TRBV11-2
clone size: once
D gene: .

CDR3 DNA: TGCGCCAGCAGTGACCCCCGGAAGGGGGTTTTACTCCCTGGAAACACCATATATTTT
CDR3 protein: CASSDPRKGVLLPGNTIYF
J gene: TRBJ1-3
V gene: TRBV10-2
clone size: few
D gene: .

CDR3 DNA: TGTGCCAGCAGCAAAGTAGGGGTAGGAGAAAAACTGTTTTTT
CDR3 protein: CASSKVGVGEKLFF
J gene: TRBJ1-4
V gene: TRBV21-1
clone size: .
D gene: .

CDR3 DNA: TGTGCCAGCAGTTACGCCCCCCGGGACAATGAGCAGTTCTTC
CDR3 protein: CASSYAPRDNEQFF
J gene: TRBJ2-1
V gene: TRBV6-2/TRBV6-3
clone size: .
D gene: .

CDR3 DNA: TGTGCCAGCAGCGACACGACAGGGAATGCTTTCTTT
CDR3 protein: CASSDTTGNAFF
J gene: TRBJ1-1
V gene: TRBV7-9
clone size: few
D gene: TRBD1

CDR3 DNA: TGCGCCAGCAGGAGGGACAGGCTGCAAACCAATGAGCAGTTCTTC
CDR3 protein: CASRRDRLQTNEQFF
J gene: TRBJ2-1
V gene: TRBV4-1
clone size: .
D gene: TRBD1

CDR3 DNA: TGCGCCAGCAGCCAGAGCGACAGGATCTTTTATGGCTACACCTTC
CDR3 protein: CASSQSDRIFYGYTF
J gene: TRBJ1-2
V gene: TRBV5-1
clone size: .
D gene: .